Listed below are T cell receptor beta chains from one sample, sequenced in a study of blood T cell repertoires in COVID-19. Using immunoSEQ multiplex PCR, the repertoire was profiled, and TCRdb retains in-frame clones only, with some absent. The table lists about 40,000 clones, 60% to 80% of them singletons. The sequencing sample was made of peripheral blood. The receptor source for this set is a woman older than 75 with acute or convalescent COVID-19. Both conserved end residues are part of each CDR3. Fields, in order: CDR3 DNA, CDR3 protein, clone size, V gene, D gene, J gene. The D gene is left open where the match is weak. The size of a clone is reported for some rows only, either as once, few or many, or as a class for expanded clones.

CDR3nt: TGTGCCAGCAGCTTACGAGGGAGCATCGTGGATGAGCAGTTCTTC
CDR3aa: CASSLRGSIVDEQFF
abundance: few
v_gene: TRBV7-3
d_gene: NA
j_gene: TRBJ2-1

CDR3nt: TGTGCCAGCAGTTTATTCAGGGCCACTGAAGCTTTCTTT
CDR3aa: CASSLFRATEAFF
abundance: NA
v_gene: TRBV27
d_gene: NA
j_gene: TRBJ1-1

CDR3nt: TGTGCCAGTAGTTCGTACCCCACGGGACAGGGAAATTCACCCCTCCACTTT
CDR3aa: CASSSYPTGQGNSPLHF
abundance: NA
v_gene: TRBV19
d_gene: TRBD1
j_gene: TRBJ1-6

CDR3nt: TGTGCCAGCAGTTACTGGGACAGTTATGGCTACACCTTC
CDR3aa: CASSYWDSYGYTF
abundance: NA
v_gene: TRBV6-2/TRBV6-3
d_gene: TRBD1
j_gene: TRBJ1-2

CDR3nt: TGCGCCAGCAGCCTCGGACAGGGCTACGAGCAGTACTTC
CDR3aa: CASSLGQGYEQYF
abundance: NA
v_gene: TRBV4-1
d_gene: TRBD1
j_gene: TRBJ2-7

CDR3nt: TGCGCCAGCAGCACGCGGTCCTCTAGCGGACGTGACAATGAGCAGTTCTTC
CDR3aa: CASSTRSSSGRDNEQFF
abundance: NA
v_gene: TRBV5-1
d_gene: TRBD2
j_gene: TRBJ2-1

CDR3nt: TGTGCCAGCAGCGTAGTAGCTAGCGGGACCCCCTACAATGAGCAGTTCTTC
CDR3aa: CASSVVASGTPYNEQFF
abundance: NA
v_gene: TRBV9
d_gene: TRBD2
j_gene: TRBJ2-1

CDR3nt: TGTGCCTGGAAGACAAAACCTGGAAACACCATATATTTT
CDR3aa: CAWKTKPGNTIYF
abundance: NA
v_gene: TRBV30
d_gene: NA
j_gene: TRBJ1-3

CDR3nt: TGTGCTAGTGGGAGAGAGGGAACAGATACGCAGTATTTT
CDR3aa: CASGREGTDTQYF
abundance: NA
v_gene: TRBV12-5
d_gene: NA
j_gene: TRBJ2-3

CDR3nt: TGTGCCAGCAGCTTAACCCCGGGACAGAACACTGAAGCTTTCTTT
CDR3aa: CASSLTPGQNTEAFF
abundance: NA
v_gene: TRBV7-6
d_gene: NA
j_gene: TRBJ1-1

CDR3nt: TGTGCCAGCAGCCAGACAGGGATAGCTAATGGTGAGCAGTTCTTC
CDR3aa: CASSQTGIANGEQFF
abundance: few
v_gene: TRBV11-2
d_gene: TRBD1
j_gene: TRBJ2-1

CDR3nt: TGTGCCAGCAGTGAAAGCGGGAGCAATCAGCCCCAGCATTTT
CDR3aa: CASSESGSNQPQHF
abundance: NA
v_gene: TRBV25-1
d_gene: NA
j_gene: TRBJ1-5

CDR3nt: TGTGCCAGCAGGCAGGGCTCTGGAAACACCATATATTTT
CDR3aa: CASRQGSGNTIYF
abundance: once
v_gene: TRBV27
d_gene: NA
j_gene: TRBJ1-3

CDR3nt: TGTGCCCCTCGGGAGGCCTCGCCGAACACTGAAGCTTTCTTT
CDR3aa: CAPREASPNTEAFF
abundance: once
v_gene: TRBV24-1
d_gene: NA
j_gene: TRBJ1-1

CDR3nt: TGTGCCAGTCGCGAGGGTTTGGCCACTGAAGCTTTCTTT
CDR3aa: CASREGLATEAFF
abundance: few
v_gene: TRBV2
d_gene: NA
j_gene: TRBJ1-1

CDR3nt: TGTGCCAGCAGCCTACGTAGGGGGCCCGGTGCCGAGGAGTCATCCTCGGGGCAGTACTTC
CDR3aa: CASSLRRGPGAEESSSGQYF
abundance: few
v_gene: TRBV5-8
d_gene: TRBD1
j_gene: TRBJ2-7

CDR3nt: TGTGCCAGCAGCTTGGCAAACAGGGGGCGGAACTATGGCTACACCTTC
CDR3aa: CASSLANRGRNYGYTF
abundance: NA
v_gene: TRBV5-6
d_gene: TRBD1
j_gene: TRBJ1-2

CDR3nt: TGCGCCAGCAGCCAACTACCAGGAACCTCTCTTGGGTTCTTC
CDR3aa: CASSQLPGTSLGFF
abundance: NA
v_gene: TRBV4-1
d_gene: NA
j_gene: TRBJ2-1